The source of this TCR beta chain is a study of blood T cell repertoires in COVID-19 (dated by TCRdb to the early 2020s). General notes on the study: Samples covering the acute and convalescent phases of COVID-19 were provided by collaborators in the United States, Italy and Spain. The prospective study material was composed of cDNA or gDNA derived from T cells, B-cell-depleted T cells, or PBMCs. Where HLA class I and class II types were available, the types were taken from metadata supplied by the sample provider, not from assay-based typing. The sample metadata nearly always contained a de-identified subject ID, COVID-19 status, age in years and sex. The repertoires were made available in a free public database intended to serve as a resource for research on the immune response to SARS-CoV-2. The dataset comprised deeply sampled blood TCRbeta repertoires from subjects exposed to, actively infected with, or recovered from COVID-19. Samples were obtained from the ongoing ImmuneRACE study (first 160 participants) and from 1,254 subjects provided by 6 global collaborators.

Worth noting for this clone: Its target antigen remains unknown. No much larger clone exists at a distance of one base, and base qualities are not known.

V sheds 1 base and J sheds 6 bases, leaving 10 bases between their ends. Reading from cysteine to phenylalanine, the CDR3 counts 14 amino acids. Only the CDR3 DNA stays, 42 bases, in frame from base 1. Sequences MNHEY (CDR1) and SMNVEV (CDR2) are obtained from the germline V gene (reference sequence). Broad study findings and their caveats: How much clinical and demographic metadata was included differed by source and by participant, and the metadata was provided uncurated.

TCRbeta CDR3 regions were amplified from genomic DNA using the immunoSEQ Assay, a bias-controlled multiplex PCR. As for the authors' bioinformatics: Nucleated cell counts per sample were estimated from amplification of reference gene primers within the assay. To quantify the absolute abundance of each unique TCRbeta CDR3 rearrangement, sequence reads were collapsed and filtered. For each sample, productive Simpson clonality was calculated as the square root of Simpson's diversity index over productive rearrangements. TCRdb retrieved this table from immuneACCESS and kept in-frame rearrangements only. Not all clones are present; in checked studies, unresolved V genes account for under half, and no reason is known for the remainder. The DNA gave D and trimming, while V, J and clone size come from that table. The sample includes about 89,000 clones, with roughly 80% observed a single time. Approximately 51% of the sample is taken by the ten largest.

The collaborating institutions used their own protocols to collect whole blood in K2EDTA tubes. For TCRbeta analysis, collaborator samples were shipped as frozen whole blood, as isolated PBMCs, or as DNA extracted from either sample type. This TCR was recovered from a human donor in a cohort sampled during active COVID-19. Sequencing used peripheral blood. The rearrangement combines TRBV27 with TRBJ2-1, and the D gene may be TRBD2, 5 bases matching. The nucleotide sequence is TGTGCCAGCAGTTTATATGCGGGTACCAATGAGCAGTTCTTC. This gives the protein CASSLYAGTNEQFF.